Listed below are T cell receptor beta chains from one sample, sequenced in a study of T cell responses to AZD1222 COVID-19 vaccine. The data were produced by immunoSEQ multiplex PCR, yet TCRdb's version contains in-frame clones alone and is incomplete. The sample carries around 130,000 clones, 80% to 90% recorded once. The sample consisted of peripheral blood, taken on day 0 of AZD1222 vaccination. These receptors all stem from an adult in good health. The CDR3 runs from the conserved cysteine through the conserved F or W. Each record gives: V gene, clone size, D gene, J gene, CDR3 DNA, CDR3 protein. The D gene is left open where the match is weak. A clone size is listed for some rows: how often the clone was seen (once, few, many), or a class if it is expanded.

V: TRBV6-5; size: NA; D: NA; J: TRBJ2-5; DNA: TGTGCCAGCAGTTACTCGATAGGCCAAGAGACCCAGTACTTC; CDR3: CASSYSIGQETQYF
V: TRBV7-2; size: few; D: NA; J: TRBJ1-5; DNA: TGTGCCAGCAGCTTAGTTCCGGGGGGCAATCAGCCCCAGCATTTT; CDR3: CASSLVPGGNQPQHF
V: TRBV5-6; size: few; D: TRBD1; J: TRBJ1-2; DNA: TGTGCCAGCAGCTTGGACGCGTTACAGGGGGCGGGTGGCTACACCTTC; CDR3: CASSLDALQGAGGYTF
V: TRBV2; size: NA; D: TRBD1; J: TRBJ1-4; DNA: TGTGCCAGCAGTCGGACAGGGGGATACGAAAAACTGTTTTTT; CDR3: CASSRTGGYEKLFF
V: TRBV2; size: few; D: NA; J: TRBJ2-2; DNA: TGTGCCAGCAGCGACGGGGCAGCGAACACCGGGGAGCTGTTTTTT; CDR3: CASSDGAANTGELFF
V: TRBV18; size: few; D: NA; J: TRBJ1-2; DNA: TGTGCCAGCTCCCCACAGACCGGGGCGGACTATGGCTACACCTTC; CDR3: CASSPQTGADYGYTF
V: TRBV6-5; size: NA; D: NA; J: TRBJ1-6; DNA: TGTGCCAGCAGGGGGAATTCACCCCTCCACTTT; CDR3: CASRGNSPLHF
V: TRBV4-3; size: NA; D: TRBD1; J: TRBJ1-5; DNA: TGCGCCAGCAGCCAAGATCTTGGTCAGGGGGCCCAGCCCCAGCATTTT; CDR3: CASSQDLGQGAQPQHF
V: TRBV9; size: NA; D: NA; J: TRBJ1-1; DNA: TGTGCCAGCAGCCCTATTTGGGGCGTCGGCACTGAAGCTTTCTTT; CDR3: CASSPIWGVGTEAFF
V: TRBV19; size: NA; D: NA; J: TRBJ2-7; DNA: TGTGCCAGTACCCCCTCCTCAGCCACCTACGAGCAGTACTTC; CDR3: CASTPSSATYEQYF
V: TRBV6-6; size: NA; D: NA; J: TRBJ1-1; DNA: TGTGCCAGCAGACACAGGGTAGATTTTGCTGAAGCTTTCTTT; CDR3: CASRHRVDFAEAFF
V: TRBV7-8; size: NA; D: TRBD2; J: TRBJ2-3; DNA: TGTGCCAGCAGCCTTAGCGGGGGAGTCACAGATACGCAGTATTTT; CDR3: CASSLSGGVTDTQYF
V: TRBV6-5; size: NA; D: NA; J: TRBJ2-5; DNA: TGTGCCAGCCTCTCGAGGATTGAGACCCAGTACTTC; CDR3: CASLSRIETQYF
V: TRBV7-4; size: NA; D: NA; J: TRBJ1-4; DNA: TGTGCCAGCAGAAATCGATGGATGTATGAAAAACTGTTTTTT; CDR3: CASRNRWMYEKLFF
V: TRBV2; size: few; D: NA; J: TRBJ2-7; DNA: TGTGCCAGCAGTGAAGCGGAACCCTGGACCTACGAGCAGTACTTC; CDR3: CASSEAEPWTYEQYF
V: TRBV11-3; size: NA; D: NA; J: TRBJ2-1; DNA: TGTGCCAGCAGCTTGGGGGTGGATGAGCAGTTCTTC; CDR3: CASSLGVDEQFF
V: TRBV5-1; size: NA; D: NA; J: TRBJ2-5; DNA: TGCGCCAGCAGCCGATTAGAGGAGACCCAGTACTTC; CDR3: CASSRLEETQYF
V: TRBV5-1; size: NA; D: NA; J: TRBJ2-7; DNA: TGCGCCAGCAGCTCGGCAAGCCAAATTACTTACGAGCAGTACTTC; CDR3: CASSSASQITYEQYF
V: TRBV21-1; size: NA; D: NA; J: TRBJ1-5; DNA: TGTGCCACCGGAAGCAATCAGCCCCAGCATTTT; CDR3: CATGSNQPQHF
V: TRBV27; size: NA; D: TRBD2; J: TRBJ2-2; DNA: TGTGCCAGCAGTTCCGGACTAGCCGGCACCGGGGAGCTGTTTTTT; CDR3: CASSSGLAGTGELFF
V: TRBV3-1/TRBV3-2; size: few; D: NA; J: TRBJ1-1; DNA: TGTGCCAGCTCCGGCTCGGGAGGGGGGGACACTGAAGCTTTCTTT; CDR3: CASSGSGGGDTEAFF
V: TRBV6-5; size: few; D: NA; J: TRBJ1-1; DNA: TGTGCCAGCAGTTACGGGACGGTGAACACTGAAGCTTTCTTT; CDR3: CASSYGTVNTEAFF
V: TRBV24-1; size: NA; D: NA; J: TRBJ2-1; DNA: TGTGCCACGCAAGAGGCGGCTGAGCAGTTCTTC; CDR3: CATQEAAEQFF
V: TRBV29-1; size: NA; D: NA; J: TRBJ1-1; DNA: TGCAGCGTTGGTAACTCGCGGTACACTGAAGCTTTCTTT; CDR3: CSVGNSRYTEAFF
V: TRBV6-5; size: NA; D: NA; J: TRBJ2-7; DNA: TGTGCCAGCAGTTACACAGGCAGCTCCTACGAGCAGTACTTC; CDR3: CASSYTGSSYEQYF
V: TRBV12-5; size: NA; D: NA; J: TRBJ2-3; DNA: TGTGCTAGTGGTCTATTTGTCGGAGATACGCAGTATTTT; CDR3: CASGLFVGDTQYF
V: TRBV18; size: NA; D: TRBD1; J: TRBJ2-7; DNA: TGTGCCAGCTCACCCCCCGGACAGGGGGCTCGGGAGCAGTACTTC; CDR3: CASSPPGQGAREQYF
V: TRBV30; size: once; D: TRBD1; J: TRBJ1-5; DNA: TGTGCCTGGAGTAGGAGAGACAGGGGAACCTTTCAGCCCCAGCATTTT; CDR3: CAWSRRDRGTFQPQHF
V: TRBV18; size: NA; D: NA; J: TRBJ2-7; DNA: TGTGCCAGCTCAATTACAGGGACCTCGTGGGAGCAGTACTTC; CDR3: CASSITGTSWEQYF
V: TRBV6-5; size: NA; D: TRBD2; J: TRBJ2-1; DNA: TGTGCCAGCAGGAGACATAGCGGGACCGTGGATGAGCAGTTCTTC; CDR3: CASRRHSGTVDEQFF
V: TRBV9; size: few; D: NA; J: TRBJ1-2; DNA: TGTGCCAGCAGTCCTCTCCAGAGTCCCTATGGCTACACCTTC; CDR3: CASSPLQSPYGYTF
V: TRBV15; size: many; D: NA; J: TRBJ2-5; DNA: TGTGCCACCAGCAGAGATCTAGCGCCAAAGACCCAGTACTTC; CDR3: CATSRDLAPKTQYF
V: TRBV10-3; size: NA; D: TRBD1; J: TRBJ1-3; DNA: TGTGCCACATACGACAGGGGACGGAGAAACACCATATATTTT; CDR3: CATYDRGRRNTIYF
V: TRBV24-1; size: NA; D: NA; J: TRBJ1-4; DNA: TGTGCCACCAGTGATCAGCGGGACTCCGGGGAAAAACTGTTTTTT; CDR3: CATSDQRDSGEKLFF
V: TRBV11-3; size: NA; D: TRBD2; J: TRBJ2-1; DNA: TGTGCCAGCACTAGCGGGAGAGATGAGCAGTTCTTC; CDR3: CASTSGRDEQFF
V: TRBV27; size: NA; D: NA; J: TRBJ1-1; DNA: TGTGCCAGCAGTCCCGGACCCTCTTGGAACACTGAAGCTTTCTTT; CDR3: CASSPGPSWNTEAFF
V: TRBV6-5; size: once; D: NA; J: TRBJ2-1; DNA: TGTGCCAGCAGTTACGGCAGGGGGGTCGAGGGGGAGCAGTTCTTC; CDR3: CASSYGRGVEGEQFF
V: TRBV11-2; size: NA; D: NA; J: TRBJ1-3; DNA: TGTGCCAGCAGCTTAGATCAAGGCGGAGTCACCCTATATTTT; CDR3: CASSLDQGGVTLYF
V: TRBV19; size: NA; D: NA; J: TRBJ1-3; DNA: TGTGCCAGTAGTGACGACACTGTGGGAAACACCATATATTTT; CDR3: CASSDDTVGNTIYF
V: TRBV9; size: NA; D: TRBD1; J: TRBJ1-6; DNA: TGTGCCAGCAGCGCCCGGGACAGGGATAATTCACCCCTCCACTTT; CDR3: CASSARDRDNSPLHF
V: TRBV9; size: NA; D: NA; J: TRBJ2-7; DNA: TGTGCCAGCAGCCGAAGCTCCTACGAGCAGTACTTC; CDR3: CASSRSSYEQYF
V: TRBV19; size: NA; D: TRBD1; J: TRBJ2-1; DNA: TGTGCCAGTAGTAGCGCCGGGACAGGGGGCGATGAGCAGTTCTTC; CDR3: CASSSAGTGGDEQFF
V: TRBV9; size: NA; D: TRBD1; J: TRBJ1-5; DNA: TGTGCCAGCAGCACCGGACAGGGCCGCAATCAGCCCCAGCATTTT; CDR3: CASSTGQGRNQPQHF
V: TRBV24-1; size: NA; D: NA; J: TRBJ1-5; DNA: TGTGCCACCAGTGATTCCGGACAGCCAAATCAGCCCCAGCATTTT; CDR3: CATSDSGQPNQPQHF
V: TRBV4-2; size: NA; D: TRBD2; J: TRBJ2-7; DNA: TGTGCCAGCAGCCAAGGGACTAGCGGGGACGTGCAGTACTTC; CDR3: CASSQGTSGDVQYF
V: TRBV19; size: NA; D: TRBD1; J: TRBJ1-2; DNA: TGTGCCAGTAGTATAGCCGGGACAGGCCCCTATGGCTACACCTTC; CDR3: CASSIAGTGPYGYTF
V: TRBV5-1; size: NA; D: TRBD1; J: TRBJ2-7; DNA: TGCGCCAGCAGCTTAACAGGGGGCGGCTACGAGCAGTACTTC; CDR3: CASSLTGGGYEQYF
V: TRBV19; size: NA; D: NA; J: TRBJ2-7; DNA: TGTGCCAGTAGTCCAGATAGGCGACGACAGGTTACCTACGAGCAGTACTTC; CDR3: CASSPDRRRQVTYEQYF
V: TRBV18; size: NA; D: NA; J: TRBJ2-5; DNA: TGTGCCAGCTCACCACCCCACCAAGAGACCCAGTACTTC; CDR3: CASSPPHQETQYF
V: TRBV3-1/TRBV3-2; size: NA; D: NA; J: TRBJ2-7; DNA: TGTGCCAGCAGCGAGGGGGAGTCGACCTACGAGCAGTACTTC; CDR3: CASSEGESTYEQYF
V: TRBV6-1; size: few; D: TRBD1; J: TRBJ1-4; DNA: TGTGCCAGCAGTGAAGGAGGGGGCCGAGCTAATGAAAAACTGTTTTTT; CDR3: CASSEGGGRANEKLFF
V: TRBV5-1; size: NA; D: NA; J: TRBJ2-3; DNA: TGCGCCAGCATGGCAGTCCTTTCCACAGATACGCAGTATTTT; CDR3: CASMAVLSTDTQYF
V: TRBV27; size: once; D: NA; J: TRBJ2-7; DNA: TGTGCCAGCAGTTTTTCTTGGGGGAGCGAGCAGTACTTC; CDR3: CASSFSWGSEQYF
V: TRBV21-1; size: once; D: NA; J: TRBJ2-1; DNA: TGTGCCGGCCATTTGGGGGGGGCGGGTGAGCAGTTCTTC; CDR3: CAGHLGGAGEQFF
V: TRBV6-5; size: few; D: NA; J: TRBJ1-1; DNA: TGTGCCAGCAGTTACCTATCGGCCGCCGGAGGAACTGAAGCTTTCTTT; CDR3: CASSYLSAAGGTEAFF
V: TRBV6-1; size: NA; D: TRBD1; J: TRBJ2-7; DNA: TGTGCCAGCAGCGAACTACAGGGGGCTGGTGGCGACGAGCAGTACTTC; CDR3: CASSELQGAGGDEQYF
V: TRBV2; size: NA; D: NA; J: TRBJ2-5; DNA: TGTGCCAGCAGTGAGTGGGGTAAAGAGACCCAGTACTTC; CDR3: CASSEWGKETQYF